Presented here are 24 T cell receptor beta chains from one specimen sequenced in a study of blood T cells in healthy people across ages (dated by TCRdb to about 2015). The library was produced with 5' RACE. TCRdb names Illumina HiSeq 2500 as the instrument used. A second roughly 6 to 11 cycle PCR used a sample-barcoded 5' primer and a J-beta primer mix. TCRdb passed the public sequencing reads through fastp at Q25 and MiXCR, retaining productive beta sequences. Rows with a matching CDR3 protein are joined into one entry that keeps the most common DNA and genes. The sample table records 700,000 to 1,000,000 distinct CDR3 sequences; 44% of these occur just once. The ten largest make up 15% to 25% of the sample. Sequenced material: blood. These receptor sequences come from a man aged 55 to 70 in good health.

This clonotype occurred once. The rearrangement links TRBV11-2 to TRBJ2-5; 9 bases are shared with TRBD1. CDR1 is SGHAT and CDR2 is FQNNGV in the germline V gene. The CDR3 spans 13 residues. With V trimmed by 4 bases and J by 9 bases, 6 bases remained unmatched. The CDR3 bases are TGTGCCAGCAGCTGGGACAGGGAAGACGCCCAGTACTTC. It yields the protein CASSWDREDAQYF.

This clonotype showed up just a few times. A much larger clone sits a single nucleotide away, making a read error possible. The chain carries TRBV3-1 and TRBJ2-7; no clear D gene. The germline V gene has CDR1 LGHDT and CDR2 YNNKEL (reference sequence). V was cut by 5 bases and J by 2 bases, with 4 bases left in between. This CDR3 spans 11 amino acids. The CDR3 coding sequence is TGTGCCAGCAGCTTCACCTACGAGCAGTACTTC. Protein: CASSFTYEQYF.

This clonotype was picked up a small number of times. The chain couples TRBV28 to TRBJ2-5; 8 bases map to TRBD1. The CDR3 contains 12 residues. Looked up from germline, CDR1 is MDHEN and CDR2 is SYDVKM. With 8 bases clipped from V and 11 bases from J, the junction kept 10 bases outside the gene matches. The CDR3 region is CASRQGAGEQYF. CDR3 nucleotide sequence: TGTGCCAGCCGGCAGGGGGCTGGTGAGCAGTACTTC.

The rearrangement uses TRBV7-2 and TRBJ1-2; perhaps TRBD1 as D (6 bases). Germline CDR1 is SGHTA and CDR2 is FQGNSA. Trimming removed 0 bases from V and 8 bases from J, with 13 bases in between. This CDR3 is built from 14 residues. The CDR3 is CASSLAGAGKGYTF. CDR3 coding DNA: TGTGCCAGCAGCTTAGCGGGGGCCGGGAAAGGCTACACCTTC.

The chain recombines TRBV7-3 with TRBJ2-7; 9 bases align to TRBD2. The CDR3 loop spans 15 amino acids. CDR1 is SGHTA, CDR2 FQGTGA, per germline. V lost 8 bases to trimming and J lost 0 bases; unmatched junction nucleotides: 8. The CDR3 region is CASGLSGGLSYEQYF. CDR3 coding DNA: TGTGCCAGCGGCCTTAGCGGGGGCCTCTCCTACGAGCAGTACTTC.

The gene calls are TRBV5-1 and TRBJ2-7; D unclear. CDR3 length equals 17 residues. From germline, CDR1 is SGHRS and CDR2 YFSETQ. V was cut by 1 base and J by 0 bases, with 17 bases left in between. The CDR3 loop is CASSLSTRPESSYEQYF. The CDR3 DNA is TGCGCCAGCAGCTTGTCGACGCGGCCGGAGAGCTCCTACGAGCAGTACTTC.

In this sample, this clonotype turned up a few times. CDR3 protein: CSAEGANTGELFF. DNA of the CDR3: TGCAGTGCCGAGGGCGCGAACACCGGGGAGCTGTTTTTT. V is TRBV20-1 and J is TRBJ2-2; possibly TRBD2 for D (5 bases). Per germline, CDR1 DFQATT and CDR2 SNEGSKA (reference sequence). V lost 6 bases and J 0 bases, leaving 8 bases between the germline ends. CDR3 length equals 13 residues.

Concerning this clonotype: With a much larger clone just one base away, this may be a read error. The chain carries TRBV7-2 and TRBJ2-4; the match to TRBD1 covers 7 bases. The CDR3 runs 13 residues. The germline V gene encodes CDR1 SGHTA and CDR2 FQGNSA. CDR3 loop: CVSSRDSWDIQYF. The CDR3 DNA sequence: TGTGTCAGCAGCCGGGACAGCTGGGACATTCAGTACTTC. The full variable domain, rest sourced from reference TRBV7-2 and TRBJ2-4, is GAGVSQSPSNKVTEKGKDVELRCDPISGHTALYWYRQSLGQGLEFLIYFQGNSAPDKSGLPSDRFSAERTGGSVSTLTIQRTQQEDSAVYLCVSSRDSWDIQYFGAGTRLSVL.

The chain links TRBV7-2 to TRBJ2-3; TRBD2 agrees at 11 bases. The CDR3 length is 16 residues. V lost 6 bases to trimming and J lost 6 bases; unmatched junction nucleotides: 11. Germline values: CDR1 SGHTA, CDR2 FQGNSA. The CDR3: CASRRPSGGPADTQYF. The CDR3 nucleotides read TGTGCCAGCAGGCGACCTAGCGGGGGGCCCGCGGATACGCAGTATTTT.

This sequence joins TRBV10-3 and TRBJ1-2; D remains ambiguous. Germline values: CDR1 ENHRY, CDR2 SYGVKD. The CDR3 totals 12 residues. V dropped 10 bases and J dropped 6 bases, with 15 bases sitting between them. DNA of the CDR3: TGTGCCACCTTTTTCGGCGGGGATGGCTACACCTTC. Translation gives CATFFGGDGYTF.

The rearrangement joins TRBV11-2 to TRBJ2-4; 9 bases fit TRBD2. Germline V lookup: CDR1 SGHAT, CDR2 FQNNGV. The length of the CDR3 is 14 residues. J lost 12 bases, V lost 0 bases, and 6 bases had no gene match. CDR3 bases: TGTGCCAGCAGCTTAGAGTCTAGCGGGGCTCGTCAGTACTTC. Amino acid sequence: CASSLESSGARQYF.

The table lists this clonotype with a few counts. The chain carries TRBV7-2 and TRBJ2-1; maybe TRBD1 (6 bases). This CDR3 is built from 15 residues. In germline, CDR1 is SGHTA, CDR2 FQGNSA. Trimming took off 3 bases at V and 1 base at J, with 10 bases between the two ends. The CDR3 DNA reads as TGTGCCAGCAGCTTTACAGGACAGTCCTACAATGAGCAGTTCTTC. The encoded protein is CASSFTGQSYNEQFF.

This rearrangement joins TRBV21-1 to TRBJ2-3. TRBV21-1 is given as a pseudogene. The CDR3 extends over 16 amino acids. The CDR3 DNA follows: TGTGCCAGCAGCCAGAACGAGCGAGATTGCACAGATACGCAGTATTTT. Its translation is CASSQNERDCTDTQYF.

In this sample, this clonotype turned up a few times. The V gene is TRBV29-1, the J gene TRBJ2-7, with D maybe TRBD1 (6 bases). Trimming pared 4 bases from V and 3 bases from J, leaving 13 bases between. The germline CDR1 and CDR2 sequences are SQVTM and ANQGSEA. The CDR3 covers 13 residues. The CDR3 DNA reads as TGCAGCGTTGCTCTCAGGGGAGACTACGAGCAGTACTTC. Protein: CSVALRGDYEQYF.

This clonotype was seen just once. The chain joins TRBV3-1 to TRBJ2-7; D unresolved. CDR3 length: 13 amino acids. The germline gives CDR1 LGHDT, CDR2 YNNKEL (reference sequence). V lost 6 bases to trimming and J lost 7 bases, with 16 bases between them. The CDR3 region is CASSLRRSWEQYF. In DNA form, the CDR3 reads TGTGCCAGCAGTCTACGCCGTTCCTGGGAGCAGTACTTC.

This clonotype was seen only a few times. The chain carries TRBV4-1 and TRBJ2-7, with TRBD1 matching 8 bases. Germline values: CDR1 MGHRA, CDR2 YSYEKL. Trimming removed 4 bases from V and 0 bases from J; junction bases left unmatched: 5. This CDR3 comprises 15 residues. The DNA of the CDR3 is TGCGCCAGCAGCCGGGGGACAGGTGACTCCTACGAGCAGTACTTC. Translated, it gives CASSRGTGDSYEQYF.

V gene TRBV30 combines with J gene TRBJ2-1, with D tentatively TRBD2 (7 bases). Germline V gene lookup returns CDR1 GTSNPN and CDR2 SVGIG (reference sequence). The germline V and J ends were trimmed by 8 bases and 0 bases, with 14 bases remaining between them. The CDR3 is made up of 14 amino acids. The CDR3 DNA is TGTGCCGGCGGTCGGGGGGCCTCCTACAATGAGCAGTTCTTC. This sequence encodes CAGGRGASYNEQFF.

This chain connects TRBV9 to TRBJ2-7; D remains unclear. The J call may be faulty, since TRBJ2-5 better matches the DNA end. The CDR3 runs 14 residues. Germline V gene sequence: CDR1 SGDLS, CDR2 YYNGEE. The CDR3 nucleotides read TGTGCCAGCAGCAAAGGTGGGTCCTGGGAGACCCAGTACTTC. Amino acids: CASSKGGSWETQYF.

This clonotype was recorded a few times. This chain connects TRBV28 to TRBJ2-5; D is uncertain. CDR3 length: 13 residues. Germline V lookup: CDR1 MDHEN, CDR2 SYDVKM. The V end lost 5 bases, the J end lost 5 bases, and 12 bases lay between the germline ends. In DNA form, the CDR3 reads TGTGCCAGCAGTCTACCCAAAAGGGAGACCCAGTACTTC. It specifies CASSLPKRETQYF.

This clonotype showed up just a few times. The chain has TRBV6-2 or TRBV6-3 and TRBJ2-6; D remains ambiguous. The CDR3 contains 17 residues. The germline V and J ends were trimmed by 1 base and 0 bases, with 10 bases remaining between them. CDR1 MNHEY and CDR2 SVGEGT come from the germline V gene. In DNA form, the CDR3 reads TGTGCCAGCAGTTACTGGGGATACGGCTCTGGGGCCAACGTCCTGACTTTC. This sequence encodes CASSYWGYGSGANVLTF.

This clonotype was picked up a small number of times. This chain joins TRBV7-2 and TRBJ2-7; 9 bases map to TRBD1. Germline V gene sequence: CDR1 SGHTA, CDR2 FQGNSA. The CDR3 length is 15 residues. The ends lost 1 base at V and 3 bases at J; junction bases unmatched: 4. In DNA form, the CDR3 reads TGTGCCAGCAGCTTAGAACAGGGGGCGGACTACGAGCAGTACTTC. Translating gives CASSLEQGADYEQYF.

This clonotype appeared a few times. This chain joins TRBV29-1 and TRBJ2-6, with D tentatively TRBD1 or TRBD2 (5 bases each). Deletions cut 4 bases from V and 2 bases from J, with 9 bases between. Germline CDR1 SQVTM, CDR2 ANQGSEA. CDR3 length equals 14 residues. As DNA, the CDR3 is TGCAGCGTTGGACAGACTACTGGGGCCAACGTCCTGACTTTC. This codes for CSVGQTTGANVLTF.

This clonotype showed up just a few times. The chain couples TRBV20-1 to TRBJ2-5, with unresolved D. Between the trimmed V and J ends, which lost 5 bases and 5 bases, there was a span of 12 bases. CDR3 length: 12 residues. Germline V gives CDR1 DFQATT, CDR2 SNEGSKA (reference sequence). This CDR3 is CSAAPTRETQYF. Here the CDR3 DNA reads TGCAGTGCTGCCCCAACAAGGGAGACCCAGTACTTC.

Only a few counts were recorded for this clonotype. The gene calls are TRBV9 and TRBJ1-1; 9 nucleotides match TRBD1. The CDR3 is 16 residues long. The V gene end was trimmed by 3 bases and the J gene end by 1 base; junction bases not matched to a gene: 7. The V gene's germline CDR1 is SGDLS and CDR2 YYNGEE. The CDR3 spells CASSDKQGARNTEAFF. The CDR3 coding sequence is TGTGCCAGCAGCGATAAACAGGGGGCCCGGAACACTGAAGCTTTCTTT.